Following are 16 T cell receptor beta chains from one sample sequenced in a study of breast tumors, draining lymph nodes, adjacent tissues. TCRdb itself ran the multiplex PCR reads through MiXCR, one entry per CDR3 protein. The sample yields around 43,000 distinct CDR3 sequences, roughly 24% seen once. The source material was breast tumor tissue. These receptors all come from a female donor with breast cancer. Some clones in this sample may be carry-over from other donors' samples.

This chain connects TRBV18 to TRBJ2-1; D unresolved. This CDR3 contains 20 residues. V was cut by 3 bases and J by 6 bases, with 30 bases left in between. Germline-derived CDR1 and CDR2 are KGHSH and LQKENI. The CDR3 is CASSPSRARRTGFSFNEQFF. CDR3 DNA: TGTGCCAGCTCACCTAGCCGCGCGCGCAGGACCGGGTTTAGCTTCAATGAGCAGTTCTTC.

By frequency in the sample, this clonotype is medium-sized (0.01 to 0.1%). The V call is TRBV4-1, the J call TRBJ1-2; 8 nucleotides line up with TRBD1. The germline V gene has CDR1 MGHRA and CDR2 YSYEKL. V trimming: 4 bases; J trimming: 4 bases; junction bases outside the gene matches: 5. The CDR3 consists of 14 residues. For the CDR3, the DNA is TGCGCCAGCAGCCGAAGTACAGGGGGCTATGGCTACACCTTC. As protein: CASSRSTGGYGYTF.

The table lists this clonotype with a count of one. This could be a read error, since a much larger clone is one nucleotide away. The chain uses TRBV6-5 and TRBJ1-2; no reliable D call. V was trimmed by 2 bases and J by 3 bases, leaving 7 bases between them. The V gene's germline CDR1 is MNHEY and CDR2 SVGAGI. This CDR3 contains 13 residues. The CDR3 region is CASSYGFHYGYTF. CDR3 bases: TGTGCCAGCAGTTACGGCTTTCACTATGGCTACACCTTC.

This clonotype was seen at least ten times. This chain connects TRBV19 to TRBJ2-1; no reliable D call. Trimming took 3 bases from V and 9 from J, leaving 6 bases between them. The CDR3 length is 11 residues. Germline V CDR1 and CDR2: LNHDA, SQIVND (reference sequence). CDR3 in amino acids: CASSMYREQFF. The DNA of the CDR3 is TGTGCCAGTAGTATGTACCGTGAGCAGTTCTTC. Drawing the rest from reference TRBV19 and TRBJ2-1, the complete variable domain is DGGITQSPKYLFRKEGQNVTLSCEQNLNHDAMYWYRQDPGQGLRLIYYSQIVNDFQKGDIAEGYSVSREKKESFPLTVTSAQKNPTAFYLCASSMYREQFFGPGTRLTVL.

In its sample, this clonotype was seen many times. The rearrangement uses TRBV20-1 and TRBJ2-3; perhaps TRBD2 as D (5 bases). This CDR3 spans 13 amino acids. The V end lost 0 bases, the J end lost 6 bases, and 10 bases lay between the germline ends. CDR1 is DFQATT, CDR2 SNEGSKA, per germline (reference sequence). Here the CDR3 reads CSARDYRDDTQYF. CDR3 in DNA: TGCAGTGCTAGAGATTATCGGGATGATACGCAGTATTTT.

A remark on this clonotype: A much larger clone is a single base away; this may be a read error. The J gene is TRBJ2-7, the V gene TRBV6-1; 9 bases agree with TRBD1. Germline CDR1 is MNHNS and CDR2 is SASEGT. This CDR3 spans 16 amino acids. Trimming removed 7 bases from V and 2 bases from J; junction bases left unmatched: 12. The CDR3 nucleotides are TGTGCCAGCAAGGGACCCGGGACAGGGCTGACCTACGAGCAGTACTTC. Translation: CASKGPGTGLTYEQYF.

This clonotype was counted a few times. The chain combines TRBV10-3 with TRBJ1-4, with a tentative D call TRBD1 (6 bases). Germline V CDR1 and CDR2: ENHRY, SYGVKD. The CDR3 has 16 amino acids. The V and J ends lost 2 bases and 0 bases respectively, with 10 bases between them. In DNA form, the CDR3 reads TGTGCCATCAGTGAGGACAGGCCTCCAACTAATGAAAAACTGTTTTTT. Its protein product is CAISEDRPPTNEKLFF.

The rearrangement uses TRBV2 and TRBJ2-4; D is possibly TRBD1 or TRBD2 (5 bases each). Looked up from germline, CDR1 is SNHLY and CDR2 is FYNNEI. The CDR3 runs 12 residues. Trimming pared 4 bases from V and 5 bases from J, leaving 6 bases between. CDR3 bases: TGTGCCAGCAGTGGGGGACAAAACATTCAGTACTTC. Amino acids: CASSGGQNIQYF.

This clonotype was seen many times. This chain uses TRBV27 with TRBJ2-2, with 9 nucleotides matching TRBD1. This CDR3 region has 16 residues. V lost 8 bases and J lost 3; bases outside the gene matches: 10. The germline V gene encodes CDR1 MNHEY and CDR2 SMNVEV (reference sequence). The CDR3 is CASGGWDRAYTGELFF. The CDR3 DNA reads TGTGCCAGCGGAGGTTGGGACAGGGCTTACACCGGGGAGCTGTTTTTT.

About this clonotype itself: One base away lies a much larger clone, so this may be a sequencing read error. J is TRBJ1-6 and V is TRBV27; D is undetermined. Germline lookup yields CDR1 MNHEY and CDR2 SMNVEV (reference sequence). The CDR3 contains 16 residues. CDR3 coding DNA: TGTGCCAGCAGTTTGGAATCCGGCTCCTATAATCCACCCCTCCACTTT. Translated, it gives CASSLESGSYNPPLHF.

This clonotype was found many times. The chain couples TRBV3-1 to TRBJ2-7, with 9 nucleotides matching TRBD1. This CDR3 is 13 amino acids long. The V and J ends lost 4 bases and 2 bases, in that order; junction bases with no gene match: 0. Germline CDR1 and CDR2: LGHDT and YNNKEL (reference sequence). CDR3 amino acids: CASSRQGAYEQYF. Here the CDR3 DNA reads TGTGCCAGCAGCCGACAGGGGGCCTACGAGCAGTACTTC.

The sample holds many counts of this clonotype. The chain joins TRBV6-5 to TRBJ2-6; D not certain. Looked up from germline, CDR1 is MNHEY and CDR2 is SVGAGI. V was trimmed by 6 bases and J by 2 bases, leaving 14 bases between them. The CDR3 has 16 amino acids. CDR3 coding DNA: TGTGCCAGCAGCACCCGCCTGGGTGCTGGGGCCAACGTCCTGACTTTC. It is translated as CASSTRLGAGANVLTF.

The chain combines TRBV12-3 or TRBV12-4 with TRBJ1-6, with TRBD1 as a possible D gene (6 bases). V lost 4 bases and J lost 10, with 14 bases in between. This CDR3 spans 14 amino acids. CDR3 in DNA: TGTGCCAGCAGTTCCGACGGGGGGCGGTCACCCCTCCACTTT. It encodes CASSSDGGRSPLHF.

V is TRBV3-1 and J is TRBJ2-3; D unresolved. The CDR3 contains 12 residues. V lost 4 bases to trimming and J lost 3 bases, with 5 bases between them. The germline gives CDR1 LGHDT, CDR2 YNNKEL (reference sequence). The CDR3 loop reads CASSLFTDTQYF. In DNA form, the CDR3 reads TGTGCCAGCAGCCTCTTTACAGATACGCAGTATTTT.

With respect to this clonotype: One base away lies a much larger clone, so this may be a sequencing read error. The V gene is TRBV6-1, the J gene TRBJ1-2; D not certain. Germline V gives CDR1 MNHNS, CDR2 SASEGT. The CDR3 covers 10 residues. Trimming took off 8 bases at V and 5 bases at J, with 6 bases between the two ends. The CDR3 region is CASVSYGYTF. The CDR3, as DNA: TGTGCCAGCGTCTCTTATGGCTACACCTTC.

The genes are TRBV20-1 and TRBJ2-3; 7 positions match TRBD2. Germline V lookup: CDR1 DFQATT, CDR2 SNEGSKA (reference sequence). Germline trimming cut 4 bases from V and 3 bases from J; bases unmatched to any gene: 1. The CDR3 loop spans 12 amino acids. The CDR3 protein is CSATGRTDTQYF. The CDR3 DNA sequence: TGCAGTGCTACCGGGAGGACAGATACGCAGTATTTT.